Sequencing of this T cell receptor beta chain was carried out in a study of tumor-infiltrating lymphocytes in localized non-small cell lung cancer. For the study at large: Some samples were collected after neoadjuvant chemotherapy; smokers, never-smokers and several histologies were included. Resected tumor was paired with non-adjacent uninvolved lung from the same patient. General study points: TCRbeta sequencing showed higher T cell infiltration in tumors than uninvolved lung. IM1 and IM2 tumors showed no difference in T-cell fraction.

The germline CDR1 and CDR2 sequences are SGHRS and YFSETQ. The length of the CDR3 is 15 residues. V trimming: 4 bases; J trimming: 1 base; junction bases outside the gene matches: 3. As for this clone: The antigen is undetermined.

Some clones are missing from TCRdb's copy, which holds only in-frame ones; the method was immunoSEQ multiplex PCR. The repertoire holds around 15,000 clones, with around 84% as singletons. The chain has TRBV5-1 and TRBJ2-3; 10 bases align to TRBD2. This TCR was sampled from a human donor with non-small cell lung cancer. The sequenced sample consisted of uninvolved lung tissue not adjacent to the tumor. The CDR3 here is CASSVGTSGTDTQYF. The CDR3 nucleotides read TGCGCCAGCAGCGTGGGGACTAGCGGCACAGATACGCAGTATTTT.